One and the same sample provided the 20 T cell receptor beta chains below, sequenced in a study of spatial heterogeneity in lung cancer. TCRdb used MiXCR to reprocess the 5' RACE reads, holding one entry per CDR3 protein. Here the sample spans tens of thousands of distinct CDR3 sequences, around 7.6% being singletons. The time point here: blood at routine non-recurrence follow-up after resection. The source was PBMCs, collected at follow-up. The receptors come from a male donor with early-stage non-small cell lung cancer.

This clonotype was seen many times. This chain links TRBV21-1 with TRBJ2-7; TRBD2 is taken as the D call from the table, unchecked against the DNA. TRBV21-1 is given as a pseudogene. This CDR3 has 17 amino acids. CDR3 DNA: TGTGCCAGCAGCAACCGTCGACAGGGCCCTTCTTCCTACGAGCAGTACTTC. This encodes CASSNRRQGPSSYEQYF.

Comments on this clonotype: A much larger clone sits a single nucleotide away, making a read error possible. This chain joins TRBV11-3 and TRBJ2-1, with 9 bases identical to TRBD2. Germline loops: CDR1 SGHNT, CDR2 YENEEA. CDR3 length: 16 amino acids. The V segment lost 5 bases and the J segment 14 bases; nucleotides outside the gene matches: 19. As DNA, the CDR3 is TGTGCCAGCAGCGCATCCGGGACTAGCCGAACGGGAGAGGAGTTCTTC. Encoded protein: CASSASGTSRTGEEFF.

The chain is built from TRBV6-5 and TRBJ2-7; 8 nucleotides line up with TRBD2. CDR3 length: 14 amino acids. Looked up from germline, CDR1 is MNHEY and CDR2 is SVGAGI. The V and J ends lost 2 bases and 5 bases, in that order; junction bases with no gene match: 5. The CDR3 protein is CASSYERGLDEQYF. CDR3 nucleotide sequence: TGTGCCAGCAGTTACGAGCGGGGGCTGGACGAGCAGTACTTC.

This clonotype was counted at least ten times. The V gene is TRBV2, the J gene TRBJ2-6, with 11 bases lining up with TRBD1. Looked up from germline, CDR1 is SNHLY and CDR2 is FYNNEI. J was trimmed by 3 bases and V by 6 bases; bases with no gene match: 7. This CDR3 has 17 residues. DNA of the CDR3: TGTGCCAGCAGCCCCAGGACAGGGGGCAGTGGGGCCAACGTCCTGACTTTC. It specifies CASSPRTGGSGANVLTF. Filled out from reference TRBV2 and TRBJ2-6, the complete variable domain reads EPEVTQTPSHQVTQMGQEVILRCVPISNHLYFYWYRQILGQKVEFLVSFYNNEISEKSEIFDDQFSVERPDGSNFTLKIRSTKLEDSAMYFCASSPRTGGSGANVLTFGAGSRLTVL.

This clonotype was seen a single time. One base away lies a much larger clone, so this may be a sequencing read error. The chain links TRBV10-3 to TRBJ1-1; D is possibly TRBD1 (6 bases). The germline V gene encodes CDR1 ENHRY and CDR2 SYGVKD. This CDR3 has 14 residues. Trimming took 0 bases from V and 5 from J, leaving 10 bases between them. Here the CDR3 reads CAISESQGLTEAFF. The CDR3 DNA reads TGTGCCATCAGTGAGTCGCAGGGGCTTACTGAAGCTTTCTTT.

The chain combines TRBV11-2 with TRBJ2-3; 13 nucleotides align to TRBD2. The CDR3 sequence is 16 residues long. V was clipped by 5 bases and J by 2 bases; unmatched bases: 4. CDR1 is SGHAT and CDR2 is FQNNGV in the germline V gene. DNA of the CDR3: TGTGCCAGCAGCACAACTAGCGGGGGGGCCACAGATACGCAGTATTTT. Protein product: CASSTTSGGATDTQYF.

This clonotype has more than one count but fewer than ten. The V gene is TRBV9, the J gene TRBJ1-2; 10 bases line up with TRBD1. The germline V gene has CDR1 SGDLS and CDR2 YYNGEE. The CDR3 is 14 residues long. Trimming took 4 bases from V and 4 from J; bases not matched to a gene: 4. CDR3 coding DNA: TGTGCCAGCAGCCCGGACAGGGGGACCTATGGCTACACCTTC. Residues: CASSPDRGTYGYTF. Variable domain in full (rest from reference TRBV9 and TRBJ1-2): DSGVTQTPKHLITATGQRVTLRCSPRSGDLSVYWYQQSLDQGLQFLIQYYNGEERAKGNILERFSAQQFPDLHSELNLSSLELGDSALYFCASSPDRGTYGYTFGSGTRLTVV.

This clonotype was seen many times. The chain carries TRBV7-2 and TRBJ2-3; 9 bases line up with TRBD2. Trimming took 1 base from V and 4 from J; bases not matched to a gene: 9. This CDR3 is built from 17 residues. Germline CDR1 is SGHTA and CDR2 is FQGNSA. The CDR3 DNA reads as TGTGCCAGCAGCTTAGGGCTGCGGCGGGGGGGCGCAGATACGCAGTATTTT. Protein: CASSLGLRRGGADTQYF.

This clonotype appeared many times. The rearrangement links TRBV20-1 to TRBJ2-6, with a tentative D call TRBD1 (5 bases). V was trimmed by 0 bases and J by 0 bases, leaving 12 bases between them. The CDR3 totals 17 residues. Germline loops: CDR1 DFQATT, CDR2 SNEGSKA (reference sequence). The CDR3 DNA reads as TGCAGTGCTAGAGATGCAGGGCGACCCTCTGGGGCCAACGTCCTGACTTTC. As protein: CSARDAGRPSGANVLTF.

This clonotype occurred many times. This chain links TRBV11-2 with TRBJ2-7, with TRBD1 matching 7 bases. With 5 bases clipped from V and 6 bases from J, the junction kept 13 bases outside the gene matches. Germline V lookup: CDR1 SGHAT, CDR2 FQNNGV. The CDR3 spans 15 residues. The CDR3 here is CASSREQGPAFEQYF. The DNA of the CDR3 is TGTGCCAGCAGCAGAGAACAGGGGCCGGCTTTCGAGCAGTACTTC. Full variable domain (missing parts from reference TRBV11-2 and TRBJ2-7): EAGVAQSPRYKIIEKRQSVAFWCNPISGHATLYWYQQILGQGPKLLIQFQNNGVVDDSQLPKDRFSAERLKGVDSTLKIQPAKLEDSAVYLCASSREQGPAFEQYFGPGTRLTVT.

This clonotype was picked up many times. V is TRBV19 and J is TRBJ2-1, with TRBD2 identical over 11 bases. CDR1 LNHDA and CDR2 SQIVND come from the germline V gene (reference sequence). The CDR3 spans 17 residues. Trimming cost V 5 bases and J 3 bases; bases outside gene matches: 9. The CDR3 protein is CASSDGTSGDIYNEQFF. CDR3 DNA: TGTGCCAGTAGTGACGGGACTAGCGGTGACATCTACAATGAGCAGTTCTTC.

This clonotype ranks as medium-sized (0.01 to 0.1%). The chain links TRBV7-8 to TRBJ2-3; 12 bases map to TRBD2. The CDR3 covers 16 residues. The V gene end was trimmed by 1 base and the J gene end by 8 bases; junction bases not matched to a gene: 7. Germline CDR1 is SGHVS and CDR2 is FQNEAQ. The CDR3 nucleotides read TGTGCCAGCAGCTTAGGGACTAGCGGGGCTTGGGGTACGCAGTATTTT. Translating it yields CASSLGTSGAWGTQYF.

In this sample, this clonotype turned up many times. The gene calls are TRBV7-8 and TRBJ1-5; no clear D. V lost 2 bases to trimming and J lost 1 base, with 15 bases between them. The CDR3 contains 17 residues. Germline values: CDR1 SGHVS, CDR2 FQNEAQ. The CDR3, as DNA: TGTGCCAGCAGCTTATGGACGAGAGCCCAGAGCAATCAGCCCCAGCATTTT. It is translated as CASSLWTRAQSNQPQHF.

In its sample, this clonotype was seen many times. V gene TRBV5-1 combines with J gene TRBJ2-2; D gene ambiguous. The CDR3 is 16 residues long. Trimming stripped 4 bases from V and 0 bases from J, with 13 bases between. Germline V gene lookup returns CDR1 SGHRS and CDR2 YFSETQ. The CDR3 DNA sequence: TGCGCCAGCAGCCGAGGCGAAACCGCGAACACCGGGGAGCTGTTTTTT. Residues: CASSRGETANTGELFF.

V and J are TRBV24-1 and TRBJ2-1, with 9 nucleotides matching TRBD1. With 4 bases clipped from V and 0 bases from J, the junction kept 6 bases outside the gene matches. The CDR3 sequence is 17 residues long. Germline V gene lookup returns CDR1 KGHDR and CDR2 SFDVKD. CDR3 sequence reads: CATSDTDRGSSYNEQFF. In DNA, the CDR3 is TGTGCCACCAGTGACACCGACAGGGGGAGCTCCTACAATGAGCAGTTCTTC.

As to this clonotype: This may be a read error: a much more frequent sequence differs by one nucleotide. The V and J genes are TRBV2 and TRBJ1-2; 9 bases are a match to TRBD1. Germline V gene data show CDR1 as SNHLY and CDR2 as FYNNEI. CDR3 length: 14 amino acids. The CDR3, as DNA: TGTGCCAGCACCCGGACAGGGGATAGCTATGGCTACAACTTC. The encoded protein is CASTRTGDSYGYNF.

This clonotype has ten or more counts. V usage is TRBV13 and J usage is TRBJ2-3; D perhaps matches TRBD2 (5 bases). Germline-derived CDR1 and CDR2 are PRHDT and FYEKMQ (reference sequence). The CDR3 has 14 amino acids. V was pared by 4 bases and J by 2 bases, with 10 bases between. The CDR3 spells CASSSSGPTDTQYF. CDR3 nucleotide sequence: TGTGCCAGCAGCTCAAGCGGACCCACAGATACGCAGTATTTT.

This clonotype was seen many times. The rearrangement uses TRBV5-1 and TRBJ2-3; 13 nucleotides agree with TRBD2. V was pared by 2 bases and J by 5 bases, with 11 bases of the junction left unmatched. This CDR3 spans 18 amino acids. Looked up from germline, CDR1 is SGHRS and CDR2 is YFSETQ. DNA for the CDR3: TGCGCCAGCAGCTTAATACTAGCGGGGGGGCGAGGCGAAGATACGCAGTATTTT. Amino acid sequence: CASSLILAGGRGEDTQYF.

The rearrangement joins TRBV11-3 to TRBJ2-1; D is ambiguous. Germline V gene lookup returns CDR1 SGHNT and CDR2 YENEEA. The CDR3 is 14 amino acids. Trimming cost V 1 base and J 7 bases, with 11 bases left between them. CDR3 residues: CASSLGVARNEQFF. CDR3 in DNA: TGTGCCAGCAGCTTAGGTGTGGCACGGAATGAGCAGTTCTTC.

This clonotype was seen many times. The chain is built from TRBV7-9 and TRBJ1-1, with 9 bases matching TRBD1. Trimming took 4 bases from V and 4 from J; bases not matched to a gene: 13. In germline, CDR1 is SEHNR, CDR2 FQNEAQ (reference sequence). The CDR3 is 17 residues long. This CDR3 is CASSYSPGTGTSTEAFF. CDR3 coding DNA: TGTGCCAGCAGCTATAGTCCCGGGACAGGGACGAGCACTGAAGCTTTCTTT.